Included here is one T cell receptor beta chain sequence, with context. What it binds is not known. Sequenced by immunoSEQ multiplex PCR; TCRdb stores in-frame clones only, minus some. The data show around 3,400 clones, approximately 19% seen once. Germline V gives CDR1 SGDLS, CDR2 YYNGEE. The CDR3 is 14 amino acids. V dropped 0 bases and J dropped 5 bases, with 9 bases sitting between them. The data were taken from a study of T cells in localized non-small cell lung cancer. General study results and limits: There was an association of higher blood T cell density with longer overall survival. The study sequenced only one region of the tumor. As a result, intratumor heterogeneity could not be excluded and remains possible. The study found T cell clonality highest in uninvolved adjacent lung, above tumor. Turning up in adjacent lung were a median roughly 59 of the top 100 tumor clones.

V usage is TRBV9 and J usage is TRBJ2-4; possibly TRBD1 or TRBD2 for D (5 bases each). The receptor was isolated from a woman aged 40-69 years with stage III squamous cell lung carcinoma. Sequences were derived from lung tumor tissue, sampled before any cancer treatment. CDR3 coding DNA: TGTGCCAGCAGCGTAGCGGGACCAGAAAACATTCAGTACTTC. Translated, it gives CASSVAGPENIQYF.